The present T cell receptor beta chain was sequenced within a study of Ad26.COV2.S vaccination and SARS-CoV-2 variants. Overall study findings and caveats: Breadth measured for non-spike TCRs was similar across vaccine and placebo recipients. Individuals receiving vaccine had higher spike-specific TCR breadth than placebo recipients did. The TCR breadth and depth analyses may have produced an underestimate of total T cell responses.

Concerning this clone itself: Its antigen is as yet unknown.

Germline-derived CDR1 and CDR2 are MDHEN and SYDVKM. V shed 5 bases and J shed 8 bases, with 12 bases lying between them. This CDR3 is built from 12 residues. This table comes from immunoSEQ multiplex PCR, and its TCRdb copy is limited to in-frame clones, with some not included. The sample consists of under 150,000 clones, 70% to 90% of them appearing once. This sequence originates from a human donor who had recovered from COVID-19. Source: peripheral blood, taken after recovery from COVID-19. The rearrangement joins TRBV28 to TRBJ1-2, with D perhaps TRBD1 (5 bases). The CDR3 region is CASSHPGKGYTF. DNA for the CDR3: TGTGCCAGCAGTCACCCAGGGAAGGGCTACACCTTC.